These 21 T cell receptor beta chains came from one sample sequenced in a study of shared clonotypes between healthy human individuals. TCRdb's table, derived via immunoSEQ multiplex PCR, lists solely in-frame clones and lacks some. The sample carries approximately 320,000 clones, more than 75% recorded once. Sequencing used memory CD8+ T cells sorted from blood. The subset here: CD45RO+ cells pooled with CCR7-negative TemRA cells. These receptors came from a man younger than 35 in good health.

The CDR3 spells CASSPGNTEAFF. CDR3 coding DNA: TGTGCCAGCTCACCAGGAAACACTGAAGCTTTCTTT. V gene TRBV18 combines with J gene TRBJ1-1; no clear D gene. The CDR3 covers 12 residues. Trimming left V 2 bases short and J 2 bases short, with 3 bases between. Germline CDR1 and CDR2: KGHSH and LQKENI.

The chain combines TRBV4-1 with TRBJ1-5; 7 bases fit TRBD1. The V gene's germline CDR1 is MGHRA and CDR2 YSYEKL. Trimming at V came to 1 base and at J to 1 base, leaving 10 bases not matched to a gene. The CDR3 contains 18 residues. CDR3 coding DNA: TGCGCCAGCAGCCAAGCGACAGGGAAGATTCAAAGCAATCAGCCCCAGCATTTT. Amino acids: CASSQATGKIQSNQPQHF.

In this sample, this clone is large. This chain uses TRBV7-2 with TRBJ2-7, with D maybe TRBD2 (6 bases). V lost 2 bases to trimming and J lost 7 bases, with 15 bases between them. The V gene's germline CDR1 is SGHTA and CDR2 FQGNSA. This CDR3 has 14 amino acids. Here the CDR3 reads CASSLIVSAGEQYF. The CDR3, as DNA: TGTGCCAGCAGCTTAATCGTGTCCGCGGGAGAGCAGTACTTC.

The rearrangement joins TRBV12-5 to TRBJ1-2; weak D call: TRBD1 (6 bases). Germline V CDR1 and CDR2: LGHNT, FRNRAP. The CDR3 sequence is 19 residues long. Trimming stripped 2 bases from V and 2 bases from J, with 24 bases between. CDR3 bases: TGTGCTAGTGGTTTGTATGGGGGGGCCCCCCTGCATCGCAACTATGGCTACACCTTC. Residues: CASGLYGGAPLHRNYGYTF.

The CDR3, as DNA: TGTGCCAGCAGTTCACGACAGGGGTTGAACACTGAAGCTTTCTTT. This gives the protein CASSSRQGLNTEAFF. The V call is TRBV27, the J call TRBJ1-1; 8 bases line up with TRBD1. Germline-derived CDR1 and CDR2 are MNHEY and SMNVEV (reference sequence). Unmatched junction bases numbered 4, after V lost 4 bases and J lost 0 bases. The CDR3 totals 15 residues.

The chain recombines TRBV10-3 with TRBJ1-1; D is perhaps TRBD1 (6 bases). CDR1 ENHRY and CDR2 SYGVKD come from the germline V gene. V lost 3 bases and J lost 3, with 11 bases in between. This CDR3 contains 14 residues. In DNA, the CDR3 is TGTGCCATCAGTGACTCCAGGGGAGACACTGAAGCTTTCTTT. The encoded protein is CAISDSRGDTEAFF.

A note on this clone: Additional DNA sequences in this sample encode the identical CDR3. This chain uses TRBV7-9 with TRBJ2-1, with a possible D match to TRBD1 (5 bases). The CDR3 has 15 amino acids. Per germline, CDR1 SEHNR and CDR2 FQNEAQ (reference sequence). Between the trimmed V and J ends, which lost 5 bases and 1 base, there was a span of 12 bases. The CDR3 region has the DNA TGTGCCAGCAGCCCCAGGGAAGGGTCCTACAATGAGCAGTTCTTC. Translation: CASSPREGSYNEQFF.

This clone was seen just once. V and J are TRBV27 and TRBJ1-1; 7 nucleotides agree with TRBD1. The V and J ends lost 3 bases and 9 bases, in that order; junction bases with no gene match: 7. CDR3 length: 13 residues. Germline V CDR1 and CDR2: MNHEY, SMNVEV (reference sequence). This CDR3 is CASSLHGQEQAFF. DNA of the CDR3: TGTGCCAGCAGTTTGCATGGACAGGAACAAGCTTTCTTT.

The V and J genes are TRBV27 and TRBJ1-6; D is uncertain. V lost 9 bases to trimming and J lost 0 bases, with 9 bases between them. The CDR3 spans 14 residues. Germline assignment: CDR1 MNHEY and CDR2 SMNVEV (reference sequence). The CDR3 sequence is CASVGSSYNSPLHF. Written as DNA, the CDR3 is TGTGCCAGTGTTGGAAGCTCCTATAATTCACCCCTCCACTTT.

V is TRBV5-6 and J is TRBJ2-1; possibly TRBD1 for D (6 bases). The CDR3 is 13 amino acids. The V and J ends lost 0 bases and 15 bases respectively, with 16 bases between them. Germline V gene data show CDR1 as SGHDT and CDR2 as YYEEEE. CDR3 residues: CASSLGQGSAWFF. The CDR3 coding sequence is TGTGCCAGCAGCTTGGGTCAGGGGTCCGCCTGGTTCTTC.

J is TRBJ2-3 and V is TRBV2, with D unclear. Trimming stripped 3 bases from V and 2 bases from J, with 9 bases between. This CDR3 region has 14 residues. In germline, CDR1 is SNHLY, CDR2 FYNNEI. The CDR3 DNA sequence: TGTGCCAGCAGTGAGGGCTCGAACACAGATACGCAGTATTTT. Protein sequence: CASSEGSNTDTQYF.

This chain links TRBV19 with TRBJ2-7; D possibly corresponds to TRBD2 (6 bases). The V and J ends lost 0 bases and 2 bases respectively, with 11 bases between them. Germline V gives CDR1 LNHDA, CDR2 SQIVND (reference sequence). CDR3 size: 15 residues. CDR3 DNA sequence: TGTGCCAGTAGTATAGATCTAGGCGGGACCTACGAGCAGTACTTC. Translation gives CASSIDLGGTYEQYF.

The rearrangement links TRBV7-9 to TRBJ2-1; tentatively, D is TRBD1 (6 bases). Trimming shortened V by 3 bases and J by 7 bases, and 25 bases separated the two germline ends. The germline CDR1 and CDR2 sequences are SEHNR and FQNEAQ (reference sequence). CDR3 size: 18 residues. The CDR3 nucleotides are TGTGCCAGCAGCTTGTTTAGTTTAAGACGACAGGTCGGGAATGAGCAGTTCTTC. As protein: CASSLFSLRRQVGNEQFF.

The genes are TRBV27 and TRBJ1-4; perhaps TRBD1 as D (5 bases). The CDR3 is made up of 17 amino acids. Trimming took off 0 bases at V and 2 bases at J, with 13 bases between the two ends. Germline V gene lookup returns CDR1 MNHEY and CDR2 SMNVEV (reference sequence). The CDR3, as DNA: TGTGCCAGCAGTTTATCGACCGGGGGTGGGACTAATGAAAAACTGTTTTTT. Its protein product is CASSLSTGGGTNEKLFF.

This chain connects TRBV7-9 to TRBJ1-6, with 8 bases identical to TRBD1. Trimming took 5 bases from V and 0 from J; bases not matched to a gene: 9. In germline, CDR1 is SEHNR, CDR2 FQNEAQ (reference sequence). This CDR3 is 18 amino acids long. Written as DNA, the CDR3 is TGTGCCAGCAGCACACCGAGGACAGGGAGCTCCTATAATTCACCCCTCCACTTT. Its protein is CASSTPRTGSSYNSPLHF.

V gene TRBV5-1 combines with J gene TRBJ1-2; TRBD1 matches 9 bases. Per germline, CDR1 SGHRS and CDR2 YFSETQ. The J segment lost 8 bases and the V segment lost 0 bases, leaving 8 bases of the junction unmatched. CDR3 length equals 15 residues. In DNA, the CDR3 is TGCGCCAGCAGCTTGGATTCGGGACAGGGATTGGGCTACACCTTC. Encoded protein: CASSLDSGQGLGYTF.

This chain connects TRBV18 to TRBJ2-3, with D possibly being TRBD2 (5 bases). V lost 3 bases and J 1 base, leaving 17 bases between the germline ends. Germline V lookup: CDR1 KGHSH, CDR2 LQKENI. The CDR3 covers 17 residues. The CDR3 protein is CASSPDSPGLGTDTQYF. CDR3 DNA sequence: TGTGCCAGCTCACCGGACTCGCCCGGACTTGGCACAGATACGCAGTATTTT.

The chain links TRBV29-1 to TRBJ1-1; D is ambiguous. Germline-derived CDR1 and CDR2 are SQVTM and ANQGSEA. CDR3 length equals 10 residues. V lost 7 bases and J 10 bases, leaving 13 bases between the germline ends. The CDR3 protein is CSGEIGGAFF. DNA for the CDR3: TGCAGCGGAGAGATTGGTGGAGCTTTCTTT.

This clone appeared a few times. V is TRBV5-6 and J is TRBJ2-1, with D possibly TRBD1 on 6 matching bases. CDR1 SGHDT and CDR2 YYEEEE come from the germline V gene. The CDR3 runs 16 residues. The V end lost 0 bases, the J end lost 5 bases, and 15 bases lay between the germline ends. The CDR3 sequence: CASSLAGRGQNNEQFF. The CDR3 bases are TGTGCCAGCAGCTTGGCCGGCCGGGGACAAAACAATGAGCAGTTCTTC.

This clone occurred many times. This chain connects TRBV6-1 to TRBJ2-2; 8 bases match TRBD2. Germline V gives CDR1 MNHNS, CDR2 SASEGT. This CDR3 has 15 residues. Unmatched junction bases numbered 6, after V lost 2 bases and J lost 7 bases. The CDR3 protein is CASSESGRAVGELFF. DNA for the CDR3: TGTGCCAGCAGTGAATCCGGGAGGGCCGTCGGGGAGCTGTTTTTT.

This chain uses TRBV7-8 with TRBJ2-7, with TRBD2 as a possible D gene (6 bases). CDR1 and CDR2 (germline): SGHVS, FQNEAQ. This CDR3 spans 12 amino acids. Trimming removed 5 bases from V and 2 bases from J, with 7 bases in between. The CDR3 sequence is CASSPGAYEQYF. CDR3 bases: TGTGCCAGCAGCCCGGGGGCCTACGAGCAGTACTTC.